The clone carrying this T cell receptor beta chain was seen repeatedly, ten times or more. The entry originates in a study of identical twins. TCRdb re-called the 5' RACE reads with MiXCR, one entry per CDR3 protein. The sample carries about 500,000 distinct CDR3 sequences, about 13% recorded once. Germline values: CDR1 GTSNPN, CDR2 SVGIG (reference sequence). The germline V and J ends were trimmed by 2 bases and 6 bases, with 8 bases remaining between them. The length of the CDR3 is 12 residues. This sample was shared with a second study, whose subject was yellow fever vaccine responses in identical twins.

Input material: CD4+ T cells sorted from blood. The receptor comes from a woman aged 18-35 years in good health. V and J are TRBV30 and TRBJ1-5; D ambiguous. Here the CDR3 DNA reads TGTGCCTGGAGTCCCGCCGGTCAGCCCCAGCATTTT. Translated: CAWSPAGQPQHF.